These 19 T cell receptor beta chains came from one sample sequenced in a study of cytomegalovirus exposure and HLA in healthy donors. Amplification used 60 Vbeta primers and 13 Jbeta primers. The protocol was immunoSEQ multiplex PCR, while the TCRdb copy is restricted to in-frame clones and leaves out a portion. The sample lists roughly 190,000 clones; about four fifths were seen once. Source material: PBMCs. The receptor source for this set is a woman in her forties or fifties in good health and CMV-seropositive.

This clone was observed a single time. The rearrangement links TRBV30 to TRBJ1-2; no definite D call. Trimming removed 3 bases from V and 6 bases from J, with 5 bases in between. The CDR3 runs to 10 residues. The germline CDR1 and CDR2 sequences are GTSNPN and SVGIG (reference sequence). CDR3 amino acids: CAWRNNGYTF. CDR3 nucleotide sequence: TGTGCCTGGAGGAACAATGGCTACACCTTC.

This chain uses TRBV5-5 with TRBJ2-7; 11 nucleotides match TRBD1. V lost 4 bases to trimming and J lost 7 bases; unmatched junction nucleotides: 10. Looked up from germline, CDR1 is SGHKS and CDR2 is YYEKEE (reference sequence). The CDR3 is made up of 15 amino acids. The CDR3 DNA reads TGTGCCAGCAGCCTGGAGGACAGGGGGCTTTTTGAGCAGTACTTC. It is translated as CASSLEDRGLFEQYF.

Here the CDR3 reads CASSLDMNTEAFF. The CDR3 DNA follows: TGCGCCAGCAGCCTTGACATGAACACTGAAGCTTTCTTT. The rearrangement links TRBV5-1 to TRBJ1-1; D gene ambiguous. The CDR3 is 13 residues long. Trimming removed 4 bases from V and 0 bases from J, with 7 bases in between. CDR1 SGHRS and CDR2 YFSETQ come from the germline V gene.

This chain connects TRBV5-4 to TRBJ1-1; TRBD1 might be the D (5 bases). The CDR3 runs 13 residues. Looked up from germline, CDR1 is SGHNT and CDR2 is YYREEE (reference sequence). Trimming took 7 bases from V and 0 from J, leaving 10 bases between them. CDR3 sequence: CASRQNLNTEAFF. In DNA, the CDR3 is TGTGCCAGCCGACAGAACCTGAACACTGAAGCTTTCTTT. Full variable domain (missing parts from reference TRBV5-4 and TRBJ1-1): ETGVTQSPTHLIKTRGQQVTLRCSSQSGHNTVSWYQQALGQGPQFIFQYYREEENGRGNFPPRFSGLQFPNYSSELNVNALELDDSALYLCASRQNLNTEAFFGQGTRLTVV.

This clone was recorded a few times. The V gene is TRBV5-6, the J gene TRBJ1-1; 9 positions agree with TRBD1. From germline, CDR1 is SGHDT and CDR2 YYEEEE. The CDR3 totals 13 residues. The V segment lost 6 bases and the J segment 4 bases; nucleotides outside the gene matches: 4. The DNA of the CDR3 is TGTGCCAGCACGCTGACAGGGGGCACTGAAGCTTTCTTT. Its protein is CASTLTGGTEAFF.

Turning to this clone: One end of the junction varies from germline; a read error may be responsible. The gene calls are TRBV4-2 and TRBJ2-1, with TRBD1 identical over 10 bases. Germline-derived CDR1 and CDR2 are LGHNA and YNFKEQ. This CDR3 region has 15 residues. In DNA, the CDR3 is TGTGCCAGCAGCCGAGGACAGGGGGGAGTCAATGAGCAGCTCTTC. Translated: CASSRGQGGVNEQLF.

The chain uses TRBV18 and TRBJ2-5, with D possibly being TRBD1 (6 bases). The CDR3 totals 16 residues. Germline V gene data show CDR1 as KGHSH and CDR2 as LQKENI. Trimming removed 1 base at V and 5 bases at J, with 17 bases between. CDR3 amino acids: CASSPQILGAGETQYF. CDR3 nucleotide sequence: TGTGCCAGCTCACCACAGATTTTGGGGGCTGGGGAGACCCAGTACTTC.

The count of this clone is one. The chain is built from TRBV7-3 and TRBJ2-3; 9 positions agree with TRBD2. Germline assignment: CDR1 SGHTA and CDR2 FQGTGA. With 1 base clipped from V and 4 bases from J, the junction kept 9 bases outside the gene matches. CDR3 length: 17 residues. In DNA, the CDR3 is TGTGCCAGCAGCTTAAGTCCTGGCGGGGGGGCATCAGATACGCAGTATTTT. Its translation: CASSLSPGGGASDTQYF. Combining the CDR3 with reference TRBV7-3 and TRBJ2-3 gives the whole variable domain GAGVSQTPSNKVTEKGKYVELRCDPISGHTALYWYRQSLGQGPEFLIYFQGTGAADDSGLPNDRFFAVRPEGSVSTLKIQRTERGDSAVYLCASSLSPGGGASDTQYFGPGTRLTVL.

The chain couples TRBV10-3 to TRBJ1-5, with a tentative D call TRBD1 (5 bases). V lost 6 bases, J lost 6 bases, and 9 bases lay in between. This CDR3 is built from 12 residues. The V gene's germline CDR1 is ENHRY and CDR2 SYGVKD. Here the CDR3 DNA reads TGTGCCATCAGATGGGGGGGTCAGCCCCAGCATTTT. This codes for CAIRWGGQPQHF.

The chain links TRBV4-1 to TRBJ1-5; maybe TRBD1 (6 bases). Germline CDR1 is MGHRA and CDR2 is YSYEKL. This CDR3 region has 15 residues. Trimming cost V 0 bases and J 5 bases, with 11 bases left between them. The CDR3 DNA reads TGCGCCAGCAGCCAAGATCTGACAGGCTATCAGCCCCAGCATTTT. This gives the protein CASSQDLTGYQPQHF.

CDR3 nucleotides: TGCGCCAGCAGCTTGGGGATAGACAGGTACCAAGAGACCCAGTACTTC. Protein product: CASSLGIDRYQETQYF. The J gene is TRBJ2-5, the V gene TRBV5-1; a weak D match, TRBD1 (6 bases). V was cut by 0 bases and J by 0 bases, with 12 bases left in between. CDR1 is SGHRS and CDR2 is YFSETQ in the germline V gene. This CDR3 is built from 16 residues.

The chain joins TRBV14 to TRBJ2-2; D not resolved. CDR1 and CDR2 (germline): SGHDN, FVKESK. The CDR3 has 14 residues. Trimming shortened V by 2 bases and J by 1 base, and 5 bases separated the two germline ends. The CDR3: CASSQRLNTGELFF. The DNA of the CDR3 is TGTGCCAGCAGCCAAAGACTGAACACCGGGGAGCTGTTTTTT. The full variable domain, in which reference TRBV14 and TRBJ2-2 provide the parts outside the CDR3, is EAGVTQFPSHSVIEKGQTVTLRCDPISGHDNLYWYRRVMGKEIKFLLHFVKESKQDESGMPNNRFLAERTGGTYSTLKVQPAELEDSGVYFCASSQRLNTGELFFGEGSRLTVL.

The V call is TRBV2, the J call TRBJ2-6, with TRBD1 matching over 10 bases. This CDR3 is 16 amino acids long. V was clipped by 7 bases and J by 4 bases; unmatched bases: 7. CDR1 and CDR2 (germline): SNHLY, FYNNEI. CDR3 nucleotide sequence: TGTGCCAGCAAAAGACAGGGGGCGTTAGGGGCCAACGTCCTGACTTTC. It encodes CASKRQGALGANVLTF.

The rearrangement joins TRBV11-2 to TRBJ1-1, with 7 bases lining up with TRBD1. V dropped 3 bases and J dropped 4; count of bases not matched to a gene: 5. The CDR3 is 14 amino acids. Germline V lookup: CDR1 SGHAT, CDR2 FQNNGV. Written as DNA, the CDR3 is TGTGCCAGCAGCTTCAACGCAGGGGGCACTGAAGCTTTCTTT. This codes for CASSFNAGGTEAFF.

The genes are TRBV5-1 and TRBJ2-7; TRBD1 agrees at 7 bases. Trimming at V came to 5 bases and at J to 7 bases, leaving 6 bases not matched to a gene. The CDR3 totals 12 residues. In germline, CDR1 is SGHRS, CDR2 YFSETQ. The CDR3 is CASSQGVGEQYF. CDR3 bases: TGCGCCAGCAGTCAGGGGGTGGGGGAGCAGTACTTC.

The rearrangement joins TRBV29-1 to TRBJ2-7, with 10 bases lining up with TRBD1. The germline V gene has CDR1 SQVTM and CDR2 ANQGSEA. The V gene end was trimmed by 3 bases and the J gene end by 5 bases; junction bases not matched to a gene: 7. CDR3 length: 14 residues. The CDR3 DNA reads TGCAGCGTTGAGTCCCGGGACAGGGGCCACGAGCAGTACTTC. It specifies CSVESRDRGHEQYF.

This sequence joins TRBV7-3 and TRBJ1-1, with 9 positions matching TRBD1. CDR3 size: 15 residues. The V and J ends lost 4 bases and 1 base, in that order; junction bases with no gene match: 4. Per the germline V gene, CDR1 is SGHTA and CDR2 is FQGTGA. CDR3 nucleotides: TGTGCCAGCAGCTCAGGGACAGGGTGGAACACTGAAGCTTTCTTT. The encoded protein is CASSSGTGWNTEAFF.

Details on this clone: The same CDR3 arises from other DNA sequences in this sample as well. CDR3 sequence (DNA): TGTGCCAGCAGCTTAGAATACACCTACGAGCAGTACTTC. This sequence encodes CASSLEYTYEQYF. The chain couples TRBV7-2 to TRBJ2-7; no reliable D call. The ends were cut back, 1 base at V and 2 bases at J, with 6 bases in the middle. Germline values: CDR1 SGHTA, CDR2 FQGNSA. This CDR3 has 13 amino acids.

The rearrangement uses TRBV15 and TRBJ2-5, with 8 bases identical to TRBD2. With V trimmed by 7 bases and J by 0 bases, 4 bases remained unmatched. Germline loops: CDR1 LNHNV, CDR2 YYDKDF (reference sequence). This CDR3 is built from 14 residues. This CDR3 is CATIAGGHQETQYF. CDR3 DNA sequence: TGTGCCACCATTGCGGGGGGCCACCAAGAGACCCAGTACTTC.